One and the same sample provided the 30 T cell receptor beta chains below, sequenced in a study of radiation and T cells in renal cell carcinoma (dated by TCRdb to the early 2020s). The library was generated by the immunoSEQ multiplex PCR assay. Not all clones reach the TCRdb copy of this immuneACCESS table, which keeps in-frame sequences only. Checked studies attribute under half of the gap to unresolved V genes and leave the rest unexplained. The sample data list 100,000 to 150,000 clones, and about 81% of these were observed just once. Roughly 6% of the sample is in the top ten clones. The time point label, read with the paper, signifies: blood 2 weeks post-SBRT. What the treatment or condition label conveys for this sample: 15 Gy SBRT to primary tumor, nephrectomy 4 weeks later. Sequencing used blood, obtained from a patient whose treatment included radiotherapy and nephrectomy. Receptors originate from a man aged 45 to 65 with renal cell carcinoma.

V usage is TRBV7-8 and J usage is TRBJ1-1, with D possibly matching TRBD1 (6 bases). Germline lookup yields CDR1 SGHVS and CDR2 FQNEAQ. V was clipped by 1 base and J by 3 bases, with 21 bases between them. The CDR3 is 18 residues long. CDR3 nucleotide sequence: TGTGCCAGCAGCTTAGGATCACGGGACACCCCAAGAGACACTGAAGCTTTCTTT. This translates into CASSLGSRDTPRDTEAFF.

The V gene is TRBV6-1, the J gene TRBJ1-1; D is perhaps TRBD1 (5 bases). The CDR3 has 16 amino acids. With 0 bases removed from V and 8 bases from J, the gap between germline ends came to 19 bases. CDR1 and CDR2 from the germline V gene are MNHNS and SASEGT. CDR3 coding DNA: TGTGCCAGCAGTGAAGCCCTTTATATGGGACGGAAAGAAGCTTTCTTT. It translates to CASSEALYMGRKEAFF.

The J gene is TRBJ2-5, the V gene TRBV25-1; possible D gene TRBD2, 6 bases. With 3 bases removed from V and 5 bases from J, the gap between germline ends came to 16 bases. CDR3 length: 15 residues. Germline assignment: CDR1 MGHDK and CDR2 SYGVNS. CDR3 sequence (DNA): TGTGCCAGCAGTGACCCCGGGGGACCACCCGAGACCCAGTACTTC. Its translation: CASSDPGGPPETQYF. Full variable domain (rest looked up from reference TRBV25-1 and TRBJ2-5): EADIYQTPRYLVIGTGKKITLECSQTMGHDKMYWYQQDPGMELHLIHYSYGVNSTEKGDLSSESTVSRIRTEHFPLTLESARPSHTSQYLCASSDPGGPPETQYFGPGTRLLVL.

The genes are TRBV5-6 and TRBJ2-2; D is undetermined. Germline values: CDR1 SGHDT, CDR2 YYEEEE. The CDR3 runs to 16 residues. With 0 bases removed from V and 6 bases from J, the gap between germline ends came to 15 bases. The CDR3 is CASSLGGPRTPGELFF. As DNA, the CDR3 is TGTGCCAGCAGCTTGGGAGGTCCTAGGACCCCCGGGGAGCTGTTTTTT.

This clone has at least ten counts. The rearrangement uses TRBV18 and TRBJ2-3; D not certain. Trimming cost V 6 bases and J 0 bases, with 13 bases left between them. Per germline, CDR1 KGHSH and CDR2 LQKENI. The CDR3 spans 15 residues. The CDR3 sequence is CASSGVETSTDTQYF. The CDR3, as DNA: TGTGCCAGCTCCGGAGTCGAAACTAGCACAGATACGCAGTATTTT.

This rearrangement joins TRBV4-1 to TRBJ2-3; no firm D call. Trimming stripped 1 base from V and 1 base from J, with 9 bases between. CDR1 is MGHRA, CDR2 YSYEKL, per germline. The CDR3 length is 15 residues. The CDR3 sequence is CASSQVGVGTDTQYF. Written as DNA, the CDR3 is TGCGCCAGCAGCCAAGTTGGGGTGGGCACAGATACGCAGTATTTT.

The chain carries TRBV2 and TRBJ1-4, with D hard to call. V was clipped by 1 base and J by 0 bases, with 6 bases between them. The CDR3 length is 15 residues. Germline CDR1 and CDR2: SNHLY and FYNNEI. The CDR3 loop reads CASSEGSATNEKLFF. In DNA, the CDR3 is TGTGCCAGCAGTGAAGGCAGTGCAACTAATGAAAAACTGTTTTTT.

The chain uses TRBV19 and TRBJ1-1; no clear D. Germline V lookup: CDR1 LNHDA, CDR2 SQIVND (reference sequence). The CDR3 is made up of 13 amino acids. V lost 3 bases and J lost 1, with 6 bases in between. CDR3 sequence: CASSMIGNTEAFF. Written as DNA, the CDR3 is TGTGCCAGTAGTATGATAGGGAACACTGAAGCTTTCTTT.

V gene TRBV5-1 combines with J gene TRBJ2-3; D is uncertain. V lost 4 bases and J 2 bases, leaving 11 bases between the germline ends. The germline CDR1 and CDR2 sequences are SGHRS and YFSETQ. This CDR3 has 14 residues. The CDR3 region is CASSRPENTDTQYF. CDR3 coding DNA: TGCGCCAGCAGCCGGCCCGAGAACACAGATACGCAGTATTTT.

V gene TRBV5-4 combines with J gene TRBJ1-2, with a weak D call TRBD1 (6 bases). The V and J ends lost 0 bases and 6 bases respectively, with 9 bases between them. The CDR3 totals 13 residues. Germline V gives CDR1 SGHNT, CDR2 YYREEE (reference sequence). The CDR3 sequence is CASSLDGGHGYTF. The CDR3 region has the DNA TGTGCCAGCAGCTTGGATGGGGGGCATGGCTACACCTTC. The variable domain in full, with the rest retrieved from reference TRBV5-4 and TRBJ1-2, is ETGVTQSPTHLIKTRGQQVTLRCSSQSGHNTVSWYQQALGQGPQFIFQYYREEENGRGNFPPRFSGLQFPNYSSELNVNALELDDSALYLCASSLDGGHGYTFGSGTRLTVV.

A few counts support this clone. The J gene is TRBJ1-1, the V gene TRBV30; D remains ambiguous. The CDR3 extends over 13 amino acids. V was shortened by 4 bases and J by 0 bases, with 9 bases between the two germline ends. CDR1 is GTSNPN, CDR2 SVGIG, per germline (reference sequence). CDR3 residues: CAWMDGVNTEAFF. The CDR3 nucleotides read TGTGCCTGGATGGACGGTGTGAACACTGAAGCTTTCTTT.

The rearrangement uses TRBV6-5 and TRBJ1-1, with TRBD1 matching 12 bases. This CDR3 has 15 amino acids. Germline lookup yields CDR1 MNHEY and CDR2 SVGAGI. V gave up 7 bases and J gave up 4 bases; unmatched junction bases: 7. As DNA, the CDR3 is TGTGCCAGCAAACGGGACAGGGGGCGAATCACTGAAGCTTTCTTT. Translating gives CASKRDRGRITEAFF.

This sequence joins TRBV9 and TRBJ2-1; D is unresolved. The CDR3 spans 12 residues. Germline CDR1 is SGDLS and CDR2 is YYNGEE. Trimming removed 3 bases from V and 9 bases from J, with 10 bases in between. CDR3 DNA: TGTGCCAGCAGCGGGGCTTACGGTGAGCAGTTCTTC. Encoded protein: CASSGAYGEQFF. Based on the CDR3 plus reference TRBV9 and TRBJ2-1, the full variable domain is DSGVTQTPKHLITATGQRVTLRCSPRSGDLSVYWYQQSLDQGLQFLIQYYNGEERAKGNILERFSAQQFPDLHSELNLSSLELGDSALYFCASSGAYGEQFFGPGTRLTVL.

The chain is built from TRBV9 and TRBJ1-2; D perhaps matches TRBD1 (5 bases). CDR1 is SGDLS, CDR2 YYNGEE, per germline. The CDR3 runs to 18 residues. Trimming took off 3 bases at V and 7 bases at J, with 28 bases between the two ends. CDR3 DNA: TGTGCCAGCAGCGCCCACGGCGCGGGGCAGGGAGAGCTTGGTGGCTACACCTTC. Translating gives CASSAHGAGQGELGGYTF. The full variable domain, its missing parts supplied by reference TRBV9 and TRBJ1-2, is DSGVTQTPKHLITATGQRVTLRCSPRSGDLSVYWYQQSLDQGLQFLIQYYNGEERAKGNILERFSAQQFPDLHSELNLSSLELGDSALYFCASSAHGAGQGELGGYTFGSGTRLTVV.

This rearrangement joins TRBV30 to TRBJ1-1; D gene unclear. The V gene's germline CDR1 is GTSNPN and CDR2 SVGIG (reference sequence). The CDR3 totals 12 residues. V dropped 4 bases and J dropped 2 bases, with 8 bases sitting between them. The CDR3 DNA is TGTGCCTGGATTCGTTATAACACTGAAGCTTTCTTT. It codes for CAWIRYNTEAFF.

The rearrangement joins TRBV13 to TRBJ2-7; TRBD2 matches at 7 bases. V lost 2 bases and J lost 2; bases outside the gene matches: 6. Per the germline V gene, CDR1 is PRHDT and CDR2 is FYEKMQ (reference sequence). This CDR3 contains 15 residues. The CDR3 region has the DNA TGTGCCAGCAGCTTAACGGGAGGCTTTCCCTACGAGCAGTACTTC. Amino acids: CASSLTGGFPYEQYF.

The rearrangement uses TRBV7-8 and TRBJ2-5; weak D call: TRBD2 (6 bases). Trimming cost V 2 bases and J 5 bases, with 15 bases left between them. This CDR3 is 15 amino acids long. CDR1 and CDR2 (germline): SGHVS, FQNEAQ. The CDR3 region has the DNA TGTGCCAGCAGCTTATTGGGAGGCCGGTGGGAGACCCAGTACTTC. Translated: CASSLLGGRWETQYF. The whole variable domain, filled in from reference TRBV7-8 and TRBJ2-5, reads GAGVSQSPRYKVAKRGQDVALRCDPISGHVSLFWYQQALGQGPEFLTYFQNEAQLDKSGLPSDRFFAERPEGSVSTLKIQRTQQEDSAVYLCASSLLGGRWETQYFGPGTRLLVL.

As regards this clone: The junction departs from the called germline gene at one end, perhaps through a read error. The chain uses TRBV7-7 and TRBJ2-1; a weak D match, TRBD2 (5 bases). Germline CDR1 SSHAT, CDR2 FNYEAQ (reference sequence). This CDR3 contains 15 residues. The CDR3 spells CASSSGPQSGNEQFF. DNA of the CDR3: TGTGCTAGCAGCTCCGGACCCCAATCGGGAAATGAGCAGTTCTTC.

The chain carries TRBV4-1 and TRBJ1-1, with 11 nucleotides matching TRBD1. This CDR3 comprises 17 residues. Germline V gene data show CDR1 as MGHRA and CDR2 as YSYEKL. J was trimmed by 0 bases and V by 4 bases; bases with no gene match: 7. The CDR3: CASSPGQGASLNTEAFF. In nucleotides, the CDR3 is TGCGCCAGCAGCCCCGGACAGGGGGCGAGTTTGAACACTGAAGCTTTCTTT.

The chain uses TRBV19 and TRBJ2-1; D is possibly TRBD2 (5 bases). The CDR3 has 11 residues. Trimming cost V 5 bases and J 8 bases, with 7 bases left between them. The germline CDR1 and CDR2 sequences are LNHDA and SQIVND (reference sequence). The CDR3 nucleotides are TGTGCCAGTAGTCCGGGGTATGAGCAGTTCTTC. It specifies CASSPGYEQFF.

This chain connects TRBV27 to TRBJ1-2, with a weak D call TRBD1 (5 bases). The CDR3 loop spans 13 amino acids. The germline gives CDR1 MNHEY, CDR2 SMNVEV (reference sequence). Trimming stripped 2 bases from V and 4 bases from J, with 8 bases between. The CDR3 loop is CASSLDRTYGYTF. CDR3 nucleotide sequence: TGTGCCAGCAGTTTAGACAGAACCTATGGCTACACCTTC.

The CDR3: CAIREKLAGGEAQYF. The CDR3 bases are TGTGCCATCAGAGAGAAACTAGCGGGAGGGGAGGCCCAGTACTTC. V gene TRBV10-3 combines with J gene TRBJ2-5, with 13 bases identical to TRBD2. Germline V gene lookup returns CDR1 ENHRY and CDR2 SYGVKD. The trim removed 6 bases at V and 9 bases at J, leaving 10 bases unmatched. The CDR3 consists of 15 residues.

The chain combines TRBV11-1 with TRBJ2-2; D is undetermined. Trimming shortened V by 5 bases and J by 1 base, and 8 bases separated the two germline ends. Germline lookup yields CDR1 SGHAT and CDR2 FQDESV (reference sequence). The CDR3 covers 14 residues. The DNA of the CDR3 is TGTGCCAGCAGCACTCGGATGAACACCGGGGAGCTGTTTTTT. This encodes CASSTRMNTGELFF.

This clone occurred once. The chain carries TRBV28 and TRBJ1-1; D may be TRBD1 (5 bases). The CDR3 has 13 amino acids. Trimming removed 2 bases from V and 5 bases from J, with 9 bases in between. Germline V lookup: CDR1 MDHEN, CDR2 SYDVKM. CDR3 nucleotide sequence: TGTGCCAGCAGTTTAAAATGGGGGACTGAAGCTTTCTTT. As protein: CASSLKWGTEAFF.

The chain joins TRBV7-9 to TRBJ2-3, with D tentatively TRBD2 (6 bases). Deletions cut 6 bases from V and 4 bases from J, with 14 bases between. Germline V CDR1 and CDR2: SEHNR, FQNEAQ (reference sequence). The CDR3 is made up of 14 amino acids. The CDR3: CASRIGGDADTQYF. CDR3 nucleotide sequence: TGTGCCAGCAGAATAGGAGGGGACGCAGATACGCAGTATTTT.

The chain recombines TRBV7-9 with TRBJ2-7, with unresolved D. V lost 5 bases to trimming and J lost 8 bases, with 19 bases between them. The CDR3 runs 14 residues. The germline gives CDR1 SEHNR, CDR2 FQNEAQ (reference sequence). The CDR3 loop reads CASSGGEWATQQYF. As DNA, the CDR3 is TGTGCCAGCAGCGGCGGCGAATGGGCTACGCAGCAGTACTTC.

The J gene is TRBJ2-6, the V gene TRBV2; the D is unclear. Looked up from germline, CDR1 is SNHLY and CDR2 is FYNNEI. V was cut by 4 bases and J by 7 bases, with 5 bases left in between. CDR3 size: 12 residues. In DNA, the CDR3 is TGTGCCAGCAGTGGGGCAGCCAACGTCCTGACTTTC. Its translation is CASSGAANVLTF. The entire variable domain, with the rest obtained from reference TRBV2 and TRBJ2-6, is as follows: EPEVTQTPSHQVTQMGQEVILRCVPISNHLYFYWYRQILGQKVEFLVSFYNNEISEKSEIFDDQFSVERPDGSNFTLKIRSTKLEDSAMYFCASSGAANVLTFGAGSRLTVL.

This chain connects TRBV18 to TRBJ2-1; TRBD1 matches at 7 bases. Germline V CDR1 and CDR2: KGHSH, LQKENI. V gave up 1 base and J gave up 5 bases; unmatched junction bases: 8. The CDR3 length is 16 residues. This CDR3 is CASSPQGAAPDNEQFF. CDR3 sequence (DNA): TGTGCCAGCTCACCACAGGGGGCGGCTCCCGACAATGAGCAGTTCTTC.

The chain recombines TRBV29-1 with TRBJ2-1, with D possibly matching TRBD2 (6 bases). CDR3 length equals 14 residues. V gave up 4 bases and J gave up 5 bases, with 15 bases separating them. Germline values: CDR1 SQVTM, CDR2 ANQGSEA. The CDR3 loop is CSVVPGSPNNEQFF. CDR3 DNA: TGCAGCGTTGTTCCCGGGAGCCCGAACAATGAGCAGTTCTTC.

The rearrangement uses TRBV9 and TRBJ2-1; 10 nucleotides match TRBD2. Trimming removed 0 bases from V and 7 bases from J; junction bases left unmatched: 7. CDR1 and CDR2 from the germline V gene are SGDLS and YYNGEE. CDR3 size: 16 residues. CDR3 coding DNA: TGTGCCAGCAGCGTAGGTCTAGCGGGAGCAGGAAATGAGCAGTTCTTC. It specifies CASSVGLAGAGNEQFF.